A single sample is the source of the 26 T cell receptor beta chains below, sequenced in a study of T cell responses to AZD1222 COVID-19 vaccine. Data came from immunoSEQ multiplex PCR; TCRdb stores just in-frame clones and leaves some out. The repertoire has about 110,000 clones, approximately 90% of them found once; the top ten carry around 16%. The sequenced sample was peripheral blood, obtained 28 days after the second AZD1222 dose. These receptors originate from an adult who received the AZD1222 COVID-19 vaccine.

The gene calls are TRBV6-5 and TRBJ1-3; D perhaps matches TRBD1 (5 bases). The length of the CDR3 is 14 residues. The V end lost 5 bases, the J end lost 0 bases, and 8 bases lay between the germline ends. Per germline, CDR1 MNHEY and CDR2 SVGAGI. CDR3 nucleotide sequence: TGTGCCAGCAGTCTCGACAGCTCTGGAAACACCATATATTTT. This gives the protein CASSLDSSGNTIYF.

The J gene is TRBJ2-5, the V gene TRBV5-4; a possible D gene is TRBD2 (6 bases). The CDR3 spans 16 residues. V lost 4 bases to trimming and J lost 10 bases, with 26 bases between them. Germline V lookup: CDR1 SGHNT, CDR2 YYREEE (reference sequence). In DNA, the CDR3 is TGTGCCAGCAGCCCCTGGGGGGATCGGTCCAAGGCGGGCCAGTACTTC. Translated, it gives CASSPWGDRSKAGQYF.

The CDR3 reads CASSGDRAGEKLFF. Here the CDR3 DNA reads TGTGCCAGCAGCGGGGACAGGGCCGGGGAAAAACTGTTTTTT. This chain uses TRBV9 with TRBJ1-4; 9 nucleotides align to TRBD1. CDR1 is SGDLS, CDR2 YYNGEE, per germline. This CDR3 has 14 amino acids. V trimming: 3 bases; J trimming: 8 bases; junction bases outside the gene matches: 5.

The chain uses TRBV2 and TRBJ1-6, with no clear D. The V gene's germline CDR1 is SNHLY and CDR2 FYNNEI. V was pared by 3 bases and J by 7 bases, with 10 bases between. This CDR3 region has 14 residues. The CDR3 DNA reads as TGTGCCAGCAGTGACGGCAGCACCAATTCACCCCTCCACTTT. Its protein product is CASSDGSTNSPLHF.

The chain recombines TRBV11-1 with TRBJ2-1, with a tentative D call TRBD1 (5 bases). This CDR3 contains 15 residues. CDR1 and CDR2 from the germline V gene are SGHAT and FQDESV (reference sequence). Trimming shortened V by 1 base and J by 4 bases, and 11 bases separated the two germline ends. The CDR3: CASSLVRTNYNEQFF. CDR3 sequence (DNA): TGTGCCAGCAGCTTAGTTAGGACAAATTACAATGAGCAGTTCTTC.

The table lists this clone with a few counts. V usage is TRBV12-3 or TRBV12-4 and J usage is TRBJ2-5; a weak D match, TRBD2 (5 bases). Deletions cut 5 bases from V and 12 bases from J, with 13 bases between. This CDR3 region has 11 residues. The CDR3 here is CASSPGLMKYF. CDR3 in DNA: TGTGCCAGCAGTCCCGGACTGATGAAGTACTTC.

The chain is built from TRBV11-2 and TRBJ1-1; D is ambiguous. V lost 7 bases and J lost 4, with 13 bases in between. There are 13 residues in the CDR3. Germline-derived CDR1 and CDR2 are SGHAT and FQNNGV. CDR3 in amino acids: CASTSRLTTEAFF. The DNA for the CDR3 is TGTGCCAGCACCAGCAGGTTAACCACTGAAGCTTTCTTT. The complete variable domain, with remaining parts taken from reference TRBV11-2 and TRBJ1-1, reads EAGVAQSPRYKIIEKRQSVAFWCNPISGHATLYWYQQILGQGPKLLIQFQNNGVVDDSQLPKDRFSAERLKGVDSTLKIQPAKLEDSAVYLCASTSRLTTEAFFGQGTRLTVV.

The V call is TRBV27, the J call TRBJ2-3, with D unresolved. This CDR3 has 13 residues. Trimming pared 8 bases from V and 2 bases from J, leaving 11 bases between. The germline gives CDR1 MNHEY, CDR2 SMNVEV (reference sequence). The CDR3 protein is CASSLGPTDTQYF. CDR3 nucleotides: TGTGCCAGCTCTCTTGGGCCCACAGATACGCAGTATTTT.

This chain connects TRBV18 to TRBJ2-2, with D maybe TRBD1 (6 bases). Looked up from germline, CDR1 is KGHSH and CDR2 is LQKENI. Trimming left V 3 bases short and J 0 bases short, with 17 bases between. The CDR3 consists of 18 residues. The DNA for the CDR3 is TGTGCCAGCTCACCGAGGTCGGGGACACTCTCGAACACCGGGGAGCTGTTTTTT. It is translated as CASSPRSGTLSNTGELFF.

The chain combines TRBV5-4 with TRBJ2-7; the D gene is possibly TRBD2 (6 bases). The CDR3 runs 16 residues. The germline V gene has CDR1 SGHNT and CDR2 YYREEE (reference sequence). Between the trimmed V and J ends, which lost 4 bases and 6 bases, there was a span of 23 bases. For the CDR3, the DNA is TGTGCCAGCAGCCCACGGGGGAGGTCTGGTGGAGGCGAGCAGTACTTC. As protein: CASSPRGRSGGGEQYF.

The chain couples TRBV27 to TRBJ2-7; the D gene is possibly TRBD2 (5 bases). This CDR3 has 14 amino acids. Germline V gene lookup returns CDR1 MNHEY and CDR2 SMNVEV (reference sequence). V dropped 6 bases and J dropped 0 bases, with 12 bases sitting between them. CDR3 DNA sequence: TGTGCCAGCAGCCTGGCGGGTTTCTCCTACGAGCAGTACTTC. This sequence encodes CASSLAGFSYEQYF.

The chain is built from TRBV5-1 and TRBJ2-2; 11 bases map to TRBD2. The CDR3 is 15 amino acids. CDR1 SGHRS and CDR2 YFSETQ come from the germline V gene. Germline trimming cut 4 bases from V and 4 bases from J; bases unmatched to any gene: 3. The CDR3 protein is CASSTTSGVTGELFF. The CDR3 region has the DNA TGCGCCAGCAGCACGACTAGCGGGGTCACCGGGGAGCTGTTTTTT. Supplemented by reference TRBV5-1 and TRBJ2-2, the full variable domain reads KAGVTQTPRYLIKTRGQQVTLSCSPISGHRSVSWYQQTPGQGLQFLFEYFSETQRNKGNFPGRFSGRQFSNSRSEMNVSTLELGDSALYLCASSTTSGVTGELFFGEGSRLTVL.

The gene calls are TRBV27 and TRBJ1-4, with D perhaps TRBD1 (6 bases). This CDR3 contains 15 residues. Germline CDR1 reads MNHEY; CDR2 reads SMNVEV (reference sequence). The ends were cut back, 0 bases at V and 7 bases at J, with 12 bases in the middle. CDR3 DNA: TGTGCCAGCAGTTTATCGTCAGGGGCTGGTGAAAAACTGTTTTTT. As protein: CASSLSSGAGEKLFF.

The gene calls are TRBV19 and TRBJ2-7; 9 bases agree with TRBD1. Germline CDR1 reads LNHDA; CDR2 reads SQIVND (reference sequence). With 6 bases clipped from V and 2 bases from J, the junction kept 8 bases outside the gene matches. The CDR3 runs 15 residues. The CDR3: CASRITGTGTYEQYF. DNA for the CDR3: TGTGCCAGTAGAATTACCGGGACAGGGACCTACGAGCAGTACTTC.

The genes are TRBV3-1 (or the pseudogene TRBV3-2) and TRBJ1-1; TRBD1 agrees at 7 bases. V dropped 4 bases and J dropped 5; count of bases not matched to a gene: 4. Germline CDR1 and CDR2: LGHDT and YNNKEL (reference sequence). The CDR3 has 13 amino acids. The CDR3: CASSPGTVTEAFF. The CDR3 coding sequence is TGTGCCAGCAGCCCCGGGACAGTTACTGAAGCTTTCTTT.

The chain employs TRBV7-2 and TRBJ2-1; no definite D call. V lost 5 bases to trimming and J lost 9 bases, with 11 bases between them. CDR3 size: 12 residues. Germline CDR1 is SGHTA and CDR2 is FQGNSA. CDR3 coding DNA: TGTGCCAGCAGCCCCCACCCTGGTGAGCAGTTCTTC. Translated, it gives CASSPHPGEQFF. Complete variable domain (other parts from reference TRBV7-2 and TRBJ2-1): GAGVSQSPSNKVTEKGKDVELRCDPISGHTALYWYRQSLGQGLEFLIYFQGNSAPDKSGLPSDRFSAERTGGSVSTLTIQRTQQEDSAVYLCASSPHPGEQFFGPGTRLTVL.

The chain links TRBV2 to TRBJ2-7, with 8 bases lining up with TRBD1. The V gene's germline CDR1 is SNHLY and CDR2 FYNNEI. The V gene end was trimmed by 0 bases and the J gene end by 4 bases; junction bases not matched to a gene: 2. The CDR3 consists of 14 residues. DNA for the CDR3: TGTGCCAGCAGTGAAGCGGGACAGGTTTACGAGCAGTACTTC. Translating gives CASSEAGQVYEQYF.

This chain joins TRBV5-1 and TRBJ1-3; D uncertain. Trimming shortened V by 6 bases and J by 1 base, and 14 bases separated the two germline ends. The germline CDR1 and CDR2 sequences are SGHRS and YFSETQ. The CDR3 sequence is 15 residues long. CDR3: CASTPGDPSGNTIYF. CDR3 DNA: TGCGCCAGCACCCCAGGAGACCCTTCTGGAAACACCATATATTTT.

The genes are TRBV2 and TRBJ2-7, with D possibly matching TRBD1 (5 bases). The CDR3 covers 11 residues. Deletions cut 8 bases from V and 3 bases from J, with 8 bases between. CDR1 SNHLY and CDR2 FYNNEI come from the germline V gene. The CDR3, as DNA: TGTGCCAGCGGGCAGGGCTACGAGCAGTACTTC. Translated: CASGQGYEQYF.

The chain employs TRBV5-6 and TRBJ2-2; unclear D gene. V was shortened by 0 bases and J by 1 base, with 4 bases between the two germline ends. This CDR3 spans 14 amino acids. The germline CDR1 and CDR2 sequences are SGHDT and YYEEEE. CDR3 residues: CASSLVWNTGELFF. CDR3 DNA sequence: TGTGCCAGCAGCTTGGTCTGGAACACCGGGGAGCTGTTTTTT.

The chain joins TRBV3-1 (or the pseudogene TRBV3-2) to TRBJ1-1, with unresolved D. This CDR3 is 15 amino acids long. V lost 1 base, J lost 1 base, and 10 bases lay in between. Germline-derived CDR1 and CDR2 are LGHDT and YNNKEL (reference sequence). The CDR3 protein is CASSQGSRGNTEAFF. CDR3 nucleotides: TGTGCCAGCAGCCAAGGTTCTCGGGGGAACACTGAAGCTTTCTTT.

The V and J genes are TRBV29-1 and TRBJ1-2, with D possibly being TRBD1 (5 bases). The CDR3 totals 12 residues. The V and J ends lost 6 bases and 4 bases respectively, with 12 bases between them. Germline V lookup: CDR1 SQVTM, CDR2 ANQGSEA. CDR3 bases: TGCAGCGTGGGGACGGTGATCTATGGCTACACCTTC. Translation: CSVGTVIYGYTF.

The chain couples TRBV9 to TRBJ2-3, with 7 positions matching TRBD1. Looked up from germline, CDR1 is SGDLS and CDR2 is YYNGEE. Trimming cost V 0 bases and J 2 bases; bases outside gene matches: 3. The CDR3 contains 15 residues. CDR3 sequence (DNA): TGTGCCAGCAGCGTAGGCGGACAGGTCACAGATACGCAGTATTTT. Encoded protein: CASSVGGQVTDTQYF.

This chain uses TRBV10-3 with TRBJ1-1, with D perhaps matching TRBD1 (5 bases). In germline, CDR1 is ENHRY, CDR2 SYGVKD. V lost 3 bases, J lost 11 bases, and 13 bases lay in between. The CDR3 loop spans 12 amino acids. The CDR3 spells CAISDSLGTAFF. CDR3 nucleotide sequence: TGTGCCATCAGTGATTCTTTAGGGACGGCTTTCTTT.

This clone was seen once. The J gene is TRBJ1-3, the V gene TRBV10-3; TRBD1 agrees at 9 bases. The length of the CDR3 is 17 residues. The germline V gene has CDR1 ENHRY and CDR2 SYGVKD. Trimming removed 2 bases from V and 4 bases from J; junction bases left unmatched: 9. CDR3 region: CAISEATGTGYGNTIYF. The CDR3 DNA is TGTGCCATCAGTGAGGCAACCGGGACAGGGTACGGAAACACCATATATTTT.

This chain joins TRBV5-1 and TRBJ2-4; TRBD1 might be the D (5 bases). V was pared by 4 bases and J by 1 base, with 12 bases between. The CDR3 runs to 15 residues. In germline, CDR1 is SGHRS, CDR2 YFSETQ. CDR3: CASSPVSGAKNIQYF. CDR3 coding DNA: TGCGCCAGCAGCCCAGTCTCAGGGGCCAAAAACATTCAGTACTTC.